The present T cell receptor (beta chain) was sequenced within a study of shared clonotypes between healthy human individuals. Study-wide findings and caveats: Clonotype sharing across donors was expected to vary with sequencing depth.

Note on this clone: The antigen is unknown. Additional DNA sequences in this sample encode the identical CDR3.

The CDR3 contains 15 residues. Trimming pared 1 base from V and 1 base from J, leaving 10 bases between. Germline CDR1 reads SEHNR; CDR2 reads FQNEAQ (reference sequence). The material for each subset, its genomic DNA, was split evenly across several immunoSEQ plates. Profiling relied on immunoSEQ multiplex PCR, and the TCRdb table lists in-frame clones only, not all of them. The table records under 1,100,000 clones, approximately 78% of them present only once. The sequenced sample consisted of memory CD4+ T cells from PBMCs. Subset: CD45RA-negative fraction. This sequence joins TRBV7-9 and TRBJ2-5; no clear D gene. The receptor was derived from a man younger than 35 in good health. Some clones in this sample may be carry-over from other donors' samples. The chain's CDR3 is CASSLGSGSQETQYF. CDR3 in DNA: TGTGCCAGCAGCTTAGGTTCCGGGTCCCAAGAGACCCAGTACTTC.